The present T cell receptor (beta chain) was sequenced within a study of PD-L1 blockade in urothelial cancer. The wider study: Atezolizumab 1,200 mg was given intravenously every 3 weeks, starting 2014. The median T cell count in blood samples was more than 110,000.

The germline gives CDR1 SQVTM, CDR2 ANQGSEA. The CDR3 has 14 residues. The ends were cut back, 7 bases at V and 3 bases at J, with 18 bases in the middle. Only in-frame clones appear in the TCRdb table, and some are missing; sequencing was by immunoSEQ multiplex PCR. The sample lists about 84,000 clones; 82% were seen once. Sequenced here: PBMCs, sampled around atezolizumab (anti-PD-L1) treatment. The TCR comes from a man aged 70-80 years with urothelial cancer. The V call is TRBV29-1, the J call TRBJ1-1, with D perhaps matching TRBD1 (6 bases). This CDR3 reads CSAFRQAGDTEAFF. DNA of the CDR3: TGCAGCGCCTTCCGACAGGCCGGGGACACTGAAGCTTTCTTT.